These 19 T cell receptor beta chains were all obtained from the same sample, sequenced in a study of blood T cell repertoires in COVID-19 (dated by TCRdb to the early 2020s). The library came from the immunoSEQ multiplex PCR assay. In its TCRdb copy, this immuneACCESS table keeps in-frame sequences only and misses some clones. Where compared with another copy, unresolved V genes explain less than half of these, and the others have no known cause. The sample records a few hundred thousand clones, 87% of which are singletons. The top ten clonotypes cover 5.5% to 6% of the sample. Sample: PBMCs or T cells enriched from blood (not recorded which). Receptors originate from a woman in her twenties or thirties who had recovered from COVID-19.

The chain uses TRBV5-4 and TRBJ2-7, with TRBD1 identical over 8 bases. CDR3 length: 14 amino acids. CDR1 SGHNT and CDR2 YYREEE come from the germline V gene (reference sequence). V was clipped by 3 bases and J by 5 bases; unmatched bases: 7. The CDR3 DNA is TGTGCCAGCAGCTACGGACAGGGTCGCAACGAGCAGTACTTC. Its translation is CASSYGQGRNEQYF.

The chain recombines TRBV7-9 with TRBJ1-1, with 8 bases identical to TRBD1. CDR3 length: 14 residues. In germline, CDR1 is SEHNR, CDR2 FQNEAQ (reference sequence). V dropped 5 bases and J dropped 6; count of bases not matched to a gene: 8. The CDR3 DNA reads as TGTGCCAGCAGCAAAGGGACAGGCCGGGCTGAAGCTTTCTTT. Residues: CASSKGTGRAEAFF.

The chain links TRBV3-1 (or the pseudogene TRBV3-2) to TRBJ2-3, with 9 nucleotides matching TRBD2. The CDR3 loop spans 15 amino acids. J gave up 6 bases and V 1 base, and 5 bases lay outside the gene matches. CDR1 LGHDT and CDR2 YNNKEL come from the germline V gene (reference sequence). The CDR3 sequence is CASSQGGGASDTQYF. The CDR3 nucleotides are TGTGCCAGCAGCCAAGGCGGGGGGGCCAGCGATACGCAGTATTTT.

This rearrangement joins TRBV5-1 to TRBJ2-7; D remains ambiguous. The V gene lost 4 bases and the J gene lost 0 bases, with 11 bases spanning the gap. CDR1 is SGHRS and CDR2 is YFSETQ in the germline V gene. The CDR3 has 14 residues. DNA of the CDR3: TGCGCCAGCAGCCCATCAGGTGGCTCCTACGAGCAGTACTTC. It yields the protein CASSPSGGSYEQYF.

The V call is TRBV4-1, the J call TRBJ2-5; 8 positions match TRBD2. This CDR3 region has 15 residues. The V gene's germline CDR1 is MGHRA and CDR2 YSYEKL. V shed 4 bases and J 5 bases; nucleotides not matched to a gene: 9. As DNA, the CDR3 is TGCGCCAGCAGCCCTCGTTGGACTAGCCCCGAGACCCAGTACTTC. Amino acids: CASSPRWTSPETQYF.

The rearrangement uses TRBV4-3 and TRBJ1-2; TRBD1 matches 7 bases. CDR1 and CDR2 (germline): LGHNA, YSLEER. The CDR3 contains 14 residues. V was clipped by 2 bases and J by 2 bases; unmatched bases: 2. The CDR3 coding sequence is TGCGCCAGCAGCCAACGGACAGGAAACTATGGCTACACCTTC. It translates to CASSQRTGNYGYTF.

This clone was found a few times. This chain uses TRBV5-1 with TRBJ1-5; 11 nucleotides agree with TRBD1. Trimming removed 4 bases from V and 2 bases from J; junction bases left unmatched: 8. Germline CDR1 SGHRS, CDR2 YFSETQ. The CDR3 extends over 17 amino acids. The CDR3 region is CASSPGQGATGNQPQHF. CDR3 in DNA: TGCGCCAGCAGCCCCGGACAGGGGGCTACGGGCAATCAGCCCCAGCATTTT.

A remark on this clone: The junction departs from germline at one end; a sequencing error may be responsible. The CDR3 loop is CASILPGGVVSGYTF. The CDR3 nucleotides are TGTGCCAGCATCTTACCCGGGGGGGTGGTCTCTGGCTACACCTTC. V is TRBV7-2 and J is TRBJ1-2; tentative D call: TRBD1 (5 bases). Germline V CDR1 and CDR2: SGHTA, FQGNSA. CDR3 length: 15 residues.

The CDR3 DNA is TGTGCCAGCAGTGCAGACAGGGGCCCCACTGAAGCTTTCTTT. As protein: CASSADRGPTEAFF. This sequence joins TRBV7-8 and TRBJ1-1, with 8 bases lining up with TRBD1. V lost 6 bases to trimming and J lost 4 bases; unmatched junction nucleotides: 7. In germline, CDR1 is SGHVS, CDR2 FQNEAQ. The CDR3 contains 14 residues.

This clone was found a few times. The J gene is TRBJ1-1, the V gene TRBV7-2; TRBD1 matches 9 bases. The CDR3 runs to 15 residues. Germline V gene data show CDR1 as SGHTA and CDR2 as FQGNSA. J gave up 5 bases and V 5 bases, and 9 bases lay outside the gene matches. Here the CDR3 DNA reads TGTGCCAGCAGCGTCACCGGGACAGGGATAACTGAAGCTTTCTTT. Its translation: CASSVTGTGITEAFF.

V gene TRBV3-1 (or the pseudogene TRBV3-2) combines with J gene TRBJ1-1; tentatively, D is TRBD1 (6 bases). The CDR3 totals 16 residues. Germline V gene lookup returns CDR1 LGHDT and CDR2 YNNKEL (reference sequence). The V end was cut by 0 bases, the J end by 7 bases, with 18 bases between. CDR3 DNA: TGTGCCAGCAGCCAAGACGGTGGGCCGGGACACGGTGAAGCTTTCTTT. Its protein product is CASSQDGGPGHGEAFF.

CDR3 sequence reads: CASSVGAGNNSPLHF. The CDR3 DNA reads TGCGCCAGCAGCGTCGGGGCGGGAAATAATTCACCCCTCCACTTT. The V gene is TRBV5-1, the J gene TRBJ1-6, with TRBD1 as a possible D gene (5 bases). The CDR3 extends over 15 amino acids. With 4 bases removed from V and 5 bases from J, the gap between germline ends came to 13 bases. From germline, CDR1 is SGHRS and CDR2 YFSETQ.

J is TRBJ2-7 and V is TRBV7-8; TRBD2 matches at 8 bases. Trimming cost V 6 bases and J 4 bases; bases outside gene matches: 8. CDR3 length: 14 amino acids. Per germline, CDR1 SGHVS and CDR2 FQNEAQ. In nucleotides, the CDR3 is TGTGCCAGCAGGGATCCTCCGGGGGGGTACGAGCAGTACTTC. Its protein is CASRDPPGGYEQYF.

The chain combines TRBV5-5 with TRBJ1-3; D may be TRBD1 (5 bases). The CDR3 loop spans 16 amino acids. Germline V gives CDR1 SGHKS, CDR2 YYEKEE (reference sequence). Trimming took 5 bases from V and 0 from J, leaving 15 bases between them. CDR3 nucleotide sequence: TGTGCCAGCAGAGGGGCAGGGATGAGCTCTGGAAACACCATATATTTT. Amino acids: CASRGAGMSSGNTIYF. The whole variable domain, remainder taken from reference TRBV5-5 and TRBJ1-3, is DAGVTQSPTHLIKTRGQQVTLRCSPISGHKSVSWYQQVLGQGPQFIFQYYEKEERGRGNFPDRFSARQFPNYSSELNVNALLLGDSALYLCASRGAGMSSGNTIYFGEGSWLTVV.

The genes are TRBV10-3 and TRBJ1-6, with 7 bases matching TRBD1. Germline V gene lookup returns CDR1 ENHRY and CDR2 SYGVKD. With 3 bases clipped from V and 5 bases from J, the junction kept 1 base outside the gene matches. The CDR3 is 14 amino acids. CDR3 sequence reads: CAISEGTDNSPLHF. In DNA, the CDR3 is TGTGCCATCAGTGAAGGGACAGATAATTCACCCCTCCACTTT.

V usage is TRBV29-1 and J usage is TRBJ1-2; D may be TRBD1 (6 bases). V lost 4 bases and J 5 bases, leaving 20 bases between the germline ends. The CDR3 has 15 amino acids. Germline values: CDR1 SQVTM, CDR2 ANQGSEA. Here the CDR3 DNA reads TGCAGCGTTGCAGGAAGTAGGGGGAGCCCGTATGGCTACACCTTC. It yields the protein CSVAGSRGSPYGYTF.

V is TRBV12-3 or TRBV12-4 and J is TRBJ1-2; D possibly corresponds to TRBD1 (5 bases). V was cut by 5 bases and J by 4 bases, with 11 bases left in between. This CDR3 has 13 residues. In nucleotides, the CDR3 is TGTGCCAGCAGTCCGACAGAATTCTATGGCTACACCTTC. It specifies CASSPTEFYGYTF.

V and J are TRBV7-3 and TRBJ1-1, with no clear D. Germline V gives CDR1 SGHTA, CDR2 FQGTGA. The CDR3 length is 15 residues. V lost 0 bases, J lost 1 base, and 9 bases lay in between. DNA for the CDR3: TGTGCCAGCAGCTTAACGAGACACCCGAACACTGAAGCTTTCTTT. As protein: CASSLTRHPNTEAFF.

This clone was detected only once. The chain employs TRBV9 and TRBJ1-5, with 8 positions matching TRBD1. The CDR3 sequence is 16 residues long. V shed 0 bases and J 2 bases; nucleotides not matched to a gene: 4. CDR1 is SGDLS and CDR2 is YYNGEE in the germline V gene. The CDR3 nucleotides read TGTGCCAGCAGCGTAGCAACAGGGGGAGGCAATCAGCCCCAGCATTTT. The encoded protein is CASSVATGGGNQPQHF.